Reported below is one T cell receptor beta chain. TCRdb analysed the 5' RACE reads with MiXCR anew, one entry per CDR3 protein. This sample yields approximately 50,000 distinct CDR3 sequences, of which less than 25% are seen a single time; roughly 3.5% belongs to the top ten. Treg sorting used a CD4+CD25+CD127-/low gate. Germline V gives CDR1 SGHVS, CDR2 FNYEAQ. This CDR3 is built from 16 residues. The ends lost 2 bases at V and 5 bases at J; junction bases unmatched: 10. This chain connects TRBV7-6 to TRBJ2-7, with 9 bases that match TRBD2. The sequenced sample was tumor-infiltrating Tregs sorted from the breast tumor. This clonotype was sampled from a female donor with breast cancer. Here the CDR3 reads CASSLRGRGTLDEQYF. The CDR3 DNA follows: TGTGCCAGCAGCTTACGCGGGAGGGGTACATTAGACGAGCAGTACTTC.